This record concerns one TCR beta chain sequence. Antigen: not known. The data are from a study of T cell responses to AZD1222 COVID-19 vaccine. Study conclusions and caveats: Seropositivity was recorded at baseline in only 6 or 7 AZD1222 recipients.

The CDR3 is 14 amino acids. Germline V gene lookup returns CDR1 MNHEY and CDR2 SMNVEV (reference sequence). Trimming took off 3 bases at V and 4 bases at J, with 12 bases between the two ends. The data were produced by immunoSEQ multiplex PCR, yet TCRdb's version contains in-frame clones alone and is incomplete. The data contain approximately 150,000 clones, 88% of them singletons. The sample was peripheral blood, taken on day 0 of MenACWY control vaccination. The TCR was taken from an adult in good health. The V and J genes are TRBV27 and TRBJ2-5, with a possible D match to TRBD2 (5 bases). The CDR3 protein is CASSFMPGSETQYF. The CDR3 nucleotides read TGTGCCAGCAGTTTCATGCCGGGGTCAGAGACCCAGTACTTC.